Listed below are T cell receptor beta chains from one sample, sequenced in a study of shared T cell receptors in the human thymus. TCRdb's table, derived via immunoSEQ multiplex PCR, lists solely in-frame clones and lacks some. The repertoire holds about 660,000 clones, with 88% as singletons. These data were likewise used in another study, on human thymus T cells.

The sample comprised thymocytes. Receptors were obtained from a boy in the first two years of life with a congenital heart defect. The CDR3 runs from the conserved cysteine through the conserved F or W. A D gene is named only where the DNA matches it firmly. Size tells how often a clone was seen (once, few, many) or the class of an expanded clone, and some rows leave it out.

J gene: TRBJ2-1; clone size: once; V gene: TRBV28; D gene: TRBD2; CDR3 DNA: TGTGCCAGCAGTCCAAAACCGGGACTAGCGGGAGGGGTATGCCCCTACAATGAGCAGTTCTTC; CDR3 protein: CASSPKPGLAGGVCPYNEQFF
J gene: TRBJ2-7; clone size: .; V gene: TRBV6-5; D gene: TRBD1; CDR3 DNA: TGTGCCAGCAGCGGAGGGACAGGTTTCGAGCAGTACTTC; CDR3 protein: CASSGGTGFEQYF
J gene: TRBJ2-5; clone size: .; V gene: TRBV5-4; D gene: TRBD2; CDR3 DNA: TGTGCCAGCAGCTTAATGGTGCGGGAGGCCCCCCGGGAGACCCAGTACTTC; CDR3 protein: CASSLMVREAPRETQYF
J gene: TRBJ2-2; clone size: .; V gene: TRBV6-4; D gene: TRBD2; CDR3 DNA: TGTGCCAGCAGTTCTACGCCTGGACTAGCAGCCGGGGAGCTGTTTTTT; CDR3 protein: CASSSTPGLAAGELFF
J gene: TRBJ2-5; clone size: .; V gene: TRBV28; D gene: TRBD2; CDR3 DNA: TGTGCCAGCAGTTCGGGAGGAGGGGCCCAAGAGACCCAGTACTTC; CDR3 protein: CASSSGGGAQETQYF
J gene: TRBJ2-1; clone size: .; V gene: TRBV25-1; D gene: TRBD2; CDR3 DNA: TGTGCCAGCAGTGAAGAATCTAGCGGCTACAATGAGCAGTTCTTC; CDR3 protein: CASSEESSGYNEQFF
J gene: TRBJ2-7; clone size: .; V gene: TRBV12-1; D gene: .; CDR3 DNA: TGTGCCAGCAGCTTCGGTCGCGAGCAGTACTTC; CDR3 protein: CASSFGREQYF
J gene: TRBJ2-2; clone size: .; V gene: TRBV14; D gene: TRBD2; CDR3 DNA: TGTGCCAGCAGCCAAGATCAACTAGCGGGAAGAGTCAAGGCCGGGGAGCTGTTTTTT; CDR3 protein: CASSQDQLAGRVKAGELFF
J gene: TRBJ2-7; clone size: once; V gene: TRBV7-2; D gene: .; CDR3 DNA: TGTGCCAGCAGCTCGAGCAGGGCCGACGTCTACGAGCAGTACTTC; CDR3 protein: CASSSSRADVYEQYF
J gene: TRBJ2-5; clone size: .; V gene: TRBV4-3; D gene: TRBD1; CDR3 DNA: TGCGCCAGCAGCCAAGAGAACAGGGGTGGGGAGACCCAGTACTTC; CDR3 protein: CASSQENRGGETQYF
J gene: TRBJ2-2; clone size: few; V gene: TRBV7-9; D gene: .; CDR3 DNA: TGTGCCAGCAGCTTAGCGGGAGACACCGGGGAGCTGTTTTTT; CDR3 protein: CASSLAGDTGELFF
J gene: TRBJ2-3; clone size: .; V gene: TRBV4-1; D gene: TRBD2; CDR3 DNA: TGCGCCAGCAGCCAACTCTCCCGTCCCAGCGGGGTTAGCACAGATACGCAGTATTTT; CDR3 protein: CASSQLSRPSGVSTDTQYF
J gene: TRBJ2-1; clone size: .; V gene: TRBV5-6; D gene: .; CDR3 DNA: TGTGCCAGCAGCTCTGGCAGTAGGAGCGGCCGTAATGAGCAGTTCTTC; CDR3 protein: CASSSGSRSGRNEQFF
J gene: TRBJ2-2; clone size: .; V gene: TRBV14; D gene: TRBD2; CDR3 DNA: TGTGCCAGCAGCCAAGGAAATTATAGCGGGAGGGCCCACGGGGAGCTGTTTTTT; CDR3 protein: CASSQGNYSGRAHGELFF
J gene: TRBJ1-1; clone size: .; V gene: TRBV2; D gene: .; CDR3 DNA: TGTGCCAGCAGTGCCGGTTCGAGACACCCGAACACTGAAGCTTTCTTT; CDR3 protein: CASSAGSRHPNTEAFF
J gene: TRBJ2-7; clone size: .; V gene: TRBV15; D gene: TRBD2; CDR3 DNA: TGTGCCACCAGCAGAGTCCAGAGCGGGGGCTCCTACGAGCAGTACTTC; CDR3 protein: CATSRVQSGGSYEQYF
J gene: TRBJ2-1; clone size: .; V gene: TRBV7-6; D gene: .; CDR3 DNA: TGTGCCAGCAGCTTTGTGGATGCGGTCTACAATGAGCAGTTCTTC; CDR3 protein: CASSFVDAVYNEQFF
J gene: TRBJ2-7; clone size: .; V gene: TRBV27; D gene: TRBD2; CDR3 DNA: TGTGCCAGCAGTCATGGGACTAGCGGGAGCGTAGACAACGAGCAGTACTTC; CDR3 protein: CASSHGTSGSVDNEQYF
J gene: TRBJ2-1; clone size: .; V gene: TRBV7-4; D gene: .; CDR3 DNA: TGTGCCAGCACCCCGCTGGGCCGGACTTCCTACAATGAGCAGTTCTTC; CDR3 protein: CASTPLGRTSYNEQFF
J gene: TRBJ2-3; clone size: .; V gene: TRBV9; D gene: .; CDR3 DNA: TGTGCCAGCACCCGGGCGGGACCAGATACGCAGTATTTT; CDR3 protein: CASTRAGPDTQYF
J gene: TRBJ2-7; clone size: once; V gene: TRBV27; D gene: .; CDR3 DNA: TGTGCCAGCAGTGCTCTACAGGGAGGGGAGCAGTACTTC; CDR3 protein: CASSALQGGEQYF
J gene: TRBJ2-5; clone size: few; V gene: TRBV28; D gene: TRBD2; CDR3 DNA: TGTGCCAGCACCCCTCCGCAGCCGGGACTAGCGGGTAAAGAGACCCAGTACTTC; CDR3 protein: CASTPPQPGLAGKETQYF
J gene: TRBJ2-7; clone size: .; V gene: TRBV4-3; D gene: .; CDR3 DNA: TGCGCCAGCAGCCAAGATCAGGGGTTTGGCGACGAGCAGTACTTC; CDR3 protein: CASSQDQGFGDEQYF
J gene: TRBJ2-2; clone size: .; V gene: TRBV19; D gene: TRBD2; CDR3 DNA: TGTGCCAGTAGTATAGGTCTAGCGGGAATCACCGGGGAGCTGTTTTTT; CDR3 protein: CASSIGLAGITGELFF
J gene: TRBJ2-3; clone size: few; V gene: TRBV27; D gene: TRBD2; CDR3 DNA: TGTGCCAGCAGTTCCCAAATACGCGGGGTGCGGGGGGATACGCAGTATTTT; CDR3 protein: CASSSQIRGVRGDTQYF
J gene: TRBJ2-3; clone size: .; V gene: TRBV28; D gene: TRBD1; CDR3 DNA: TGTGCCAGCACCACGGACAGGGGGCCCACAGATACGCAGTATTTT; CDR3 protein: CASTTDRGPTDTQYF
J gene: TRBJ2-1; clone size: .; V gene: TRBV6-5; D gene: .; CDR3 DNA: TGTGCCAGCAGTTGCTTAAAGAGCTCCTACAATGAGCAGTTCTTC; CDR3 protein: CASSCLKSSYNEQFF
J gene: TRBJ2-5; clone size: .; V gene: TRBV19; D gene: TRBD2; CDR3 DNA: TGTGCCAGTAGTCAGGAACCCGGGACTAGCGGGAACCGGCAAGAGACCCAGTACTTC; CDR3 protein: CASSQEPGTSGNRQETQYF
J gene: TRBJ1-2; clone size: .; V gene: TRBV7-8; D gene: TRBD1; CDR3 DNA: TGTGCCAGCAGCTTTATCCGGGACAGGGGCCATAACTATGGCTACACCTTC; CDR3 protein: CASSFIRDRGHNYGYTF
J gene: TRBJ2-3; clone size: .; V gene: TRBV7-3; D gene: .; CDR3 DNA: TGTGCCAGCAGCCACAGGGGCACAGATACGCAGTATTTT; CDR3 protein: CASSHRGTDTQYF
J gene: TRBJ2-1; clone size: .; V gene: TRBV14; D gene: TRBD1; CDR3 DNA: TGTGCCAGCAGCCAAGGGCTGGGACAGGGGGCCGAAAATGAGCAGTTCTTC; CDR3 protein: CASSQGLGQGAENEQFF
J gene: TRBJ2-5; clone size: once; V gene: TRBV5-5; D gene: .; CDR3 DNA: TGTGCCAGCAGCCCGCTGGACAGAGGAGAGACCCAGTACTTC; CDR3 protein: CASSPLDRGETQYF
J gene: TRBJ1-2; clone size: .; V gene: TRBV5-4; D gene: TRBD1; CDR3 DNA: TGTGCCAGCAGCGGTACCGGGACAGGGTCACAACTGGATGGCTACACCTTC; CDR3 protein: CASSGTGTGSQLDGYTF
J gene: TRBJ2-3; clone size: .; V gene: TRBV11-2; D gene: TRBD2; CDR3 DNA: TGTGCCCCTACGGGCGGGAGGGCCGGAGATACGCAGTATTTT; CDR3 protein: CAPTGGRAGDTQYF
J gene: TRBJ2-3; clone size: .; V gene: TRBV18; D gene: TRBD2; CDR3 DNA: TGTGCCAGCTCGGCTGGACTAGCGGGAGAGACAGATACGCAGTATTTT; CDR3 protein: CASSAGLAGETDTQYF
J gene: TRBJ2-1; clone size: .; V gene: TRBV27; D gene: .; CDR3 DNA: TGTGCCAGCAGTAAGACAGGGTTGGGCCTAGCGGGTATCCTGCACTACAATGAGCAGTTCTTC; CDR3 protein: CASSKTGLGLAGILHYNEQFF
J gene: TRBJ2-1; clone size: .; V gene: TRBV4-3; D gene: TRBD2; CDR3 DNA: TGCGCCAGCAGCCAAGGGACTAGCGGAGAGTACAATGAGCAGTTCTTC; CDR3 protein: CASSQGTSGEYNEQFF
J gene: TRBJ2-7; clone size: .; V gene: TRBV6-5; D gene: TRBD1; CDR3 DNA: TGTGCCAGCAGTTCGAGGGACAGTGCCTACGAGCAGTACTTC; CDR3 protein: CASSSRDSAYEQYF
J gene: TRBJ2-3; clone size: .; V gene: TRBV7-2; D gene: TRBD2; CDR3 DNA: TGTGCCAGCAGCATTCCCCAAGCGGGAGCGTTCACAGATACGCAGTATTTT; CDR3 protein: CASSIPQAGAFTDTQYF
J gene: TRBJ2-2; clone size: .; V gene: TRBV7-6; D gene: TRBD1; CDR3 DNA: TGTGCCAGCAGCGATGAGCCCAGGGGGATAGTCGGAGAGAACACCGGGGAGCTGTTTTTT; CDR3 protein: CASSDEPRGIVGENTGELFF
J gene: TRBJ2-7; clone size: once; V gene: TRBV9; D gene: TRBD2; CDR3 DNA: TGTGCCAGCAGCGTAGGGGCAGCGGGAGAGGAAGGAGAGCAGTACTTC; CDR3 protein: CASSVGAAGEEGEQYF
J gene: TRBJ2-7; clone size: .; V gene: TRBV9; D gene: .; CDR3 DNA: TGTGCCAGCAGCCCACATCCACACGAGCAGTACTTC; CDR3 protein: CASSPHPHEQYF
J gene: TRBJ1-1; clone size: .; V gene: TRBV29-1; D gene: .; CDR3 DNA: TGCAGCGGCTGCCGGGGGATGAACACTGAAGCTTTCTTT; CDR3 protein: CSGCRGMNTEAFF
J gene: TRBJ2-3; clone size: .; V gene: TRBV9; D gene: TRBD2; CDR3 DNA: TGTGCCAGCAGCGCCGGGACTAGCGGGCCTCCTCCCACAGATACGCAGTATTTT; CDR3 protein: CASSAGTSGPPPTDTQYF
J gene: TRBJ2-7; clone size: .; V gene: TRBV7-2; D gene: .; CDR3 DNA: TGTGCCAGCAGCTTAAAGCGGAGCTCCTACGAGCAGTACTTC; CDR3 protein: CASSLKRSSYEQYF
J gene: TRBJ2-7; clone size: .; V gene: TRBV28; D gene: TRBD1; CDR3 DNA: TGTGCCAGCAGTTTACGGACAGGGACCTACGAGCAGTACTTC; CDR3 protein: CASSLRTGTYEQYF
J gene: TRBJ2-2; clone size: .; V gene: TRBV4-1; D gene: TRBD1; CDR3 DNA: TGTGCCAGCAGCCAAGGTACGGACAGGGCCACCGGGGAGCTGTTTTTT; CDR3 protein: CASSQGTDRATGELFF
J gene: TRBJ1-5; clone size: .; V gene: TRBV30; D gene: .; CDR3 DNA: TGTGCCTGGAGTCCCCAGTTAACAGGGCAACCCCAGCATTTT; CDR3 protein: CAWSPQLTGQPQHF
J gene: TRBJ1-3; clone size: once; V gene: TRBV19; D gene: TRBD1; CDR3 DNA: TGTGCCAGTAGAGGGGGTGGACAGGGCCGCTCTGGAAACACCATATATTTT; CDR3 protein: CASRGGGQGRSGNTIYF
J gene: TRBJ2-2; clone size: .; V gene: TRBV19; D gene: .; CDR3 DNA: TGTGCCAGTACGGGACTGAACACCGGGGAGCTGTTTTTT; CDR3 protein: CASTGLNTGELFF
J gene: TRBJ2-2; clone size: few; V gene: TRBV27; D gene: .; CDR3 DNA: TGTGCCAGCAGTCATCCGGGACTTAACACCGGGGAGCTGTTTTTT; CDR3 protein: CASSHPGLNTGELFF
J gene: TRBJ2-2; clone size: .; V gene: TRBV14; D gene: TRBD2; CDR3 DNA: TGTGCCAGCAGCCAAGAATTCGGTCGGAGCGGGAGGGAGAACACCGGGGAGCTGTTTTTT; CDR3 protein: CASSQEFGRSGRENTGELFF
J gene: TRBJ2-5; clone size: .; V gene: TRBV7-9; D gene: TRBD1; CDR3 DNA: TGTGCCAGCAGCTTAGAAGGGGACAGAGGTAGGGAGACCCAGTACTTC; CDR3 protein: CASSLEGDRGRETQYF
J gene: TRBJ2-3; clone size: .; V gene: TRBV5-1; D gene: TRBD2; CDR3 DNA: TGCGCCAGCAGCCCCGGTGTTAGCGGGGCCCTCGGTGATACGCAGTATTTT; CDR3 protein: CASSPGVSGALGDTQYF
J gene: TRBJ2-7; clone size: .; V gene: TRBV18; D gene: TRBD2; CDR3 DNA: TGTGCCAGCTCACCGCCCGGCCCACGGGGGGCCTACGAGCAGTACTTC; CDR3 protein: CASSPPGPRGAYEQYF
J gene: TRBJ2-3; clone size: .; V gene: TRBV5-4; D gene: TRBD1; CDR3 DNA: TGTGCCAGCAGCTTGGACAGGGGTTGCACAGATACGCAGTATTTT; CDR3 protein: CASSLDRGCTDTQYF
J gene: TRBJ1-5; clone size: once; V gene: TRBV19; D gene: .; CDR3 DNA: TGTGCCAGTACCTCCCGGGTTACGGGGAGCAATCAGCCCCAGCATTTT; CDR3 protein: CASTSRVTGSNQPQHF
J gene: TRBJ2-3; clone size: .; V gene: TRBV19; D gene: .; CDR3 DNA: TGTGCCAGTTGGGACAACACAGATACGCAGTATTTT; CDR3 protein: CASWDNTDTQYF
J gene: TRBJ2-5; clone size: .; V gene: TRBV13; D gene: .; CDR3 DNA: TGTGCCAGCAGCTTATTACAGGTTCAAGAGACCCAGTACTTC; CDR3 protein: CASSLLQVQETQYF